This paragraph reports one T cell receptor beta chain. The repertoire was sequenced with immunoSEQ multiplex PCR; TCRdb's copy has only in-frame clones and lacks some. The sample has 200,000 to 300,000 clones, more than 85% seen once; the top ten hold under 5%. Adults between roughly 18 and 95 years of age took part from some 25 US areas. The study assigned cohorts using participant-reported clinical history. Cohort 3 donors were reported recovered after two negative PCRs, clearance, or symptom resolution. This record comes from a study of blood T cell repertoires in COVID-19. Study as a whole: From T cells, B-cell-depleted T cells, or PBMCs came the material, which was cDNA or gDNA.

Germline CDR1 is LNHDA and CDR2 is SQIVND (reference sequence). This CDR3 spans 14 amino acids. Trimming took off 3 bases at V and 6 bases at J, with 9 bases between the two ends. The sequenced sample was PBMCs or T cells enriched from blood (not recorded which). This TCR came from a woman in her twenties or thirties who had recovered from COVID-19. The genes are TRBV19 and TRBJ1-6; no reliable D call. The CDR3 spells CASSMDLSNSPLHF. Written as DNA, the CDR3 is TGTGCCAGTAGTATGGACTTAAGTAATTCACCCCTCCACTTT. Full variable domain (missing parts from reference TRBV19 and TRBJ1-6): DGGITQSPKYLFRKEGQNVTLSCEQNLNHDAMYWYRQDPGQGLRLIYYSQIVNDFQKGDIAEGYSVSREKKESFPLTVTSAQKNPTAFYLCASSMDLSNSPLHFGNGTRLTVT.